This T cell receptor beta chain stems from a study of CD8 T cells in Susac syndrome. An amount of RNA that ranged from about 0.45 to 1 ug was reverse transcribed with random hexamers. TCRdb re-analysed the immunoSEQ multiplex PCR reads in MiXCR, keeping a single row per CDR3 protein. The top ten clones hold about 0.071% of a sample with 200,000 to 300,000 distinct CDR3 sequences, about 94% of them seen once. The CDR3 runs to 15 residues. The germline gives CDR1 LGHDT, CDR2 YNNKEL (reference sequence). J lost 0 bases, V lost 3 bases, and 0 bases had no gene match. This chain joins TRBV3-1 and TRBJ2-1, with TRBD2 matching over 9 bases. The clonotype comes from a human donor with multiple sclerosis. Input material: CD4+ T cells from PBMCs. CDR3 nucleotides: TGTGCCAGCAGCCAGCGGGGGGGCTCCTACAATGAGCAGTTCTTC. It is translated as CASSQRGGSYNEQFF.